These 29 T cell receptor beta chains came from one sample sequenced in a study of blood T cell repertoires in COVID-19 (dated by TCRdb to the early 2020s). The library relied on the immunoSEQ multiplex PCR assay. Here the immuneACCESS table is served through TCRdb, limited to in-frame sequences with V and J called. Missing clones are a known gap in these copies; in checked studies unresolved V genes cover under half, and the rest lacks a known reason. The sample profile shows 300,000 to 350,000 clones; 80% to 90% of them were found once. The ten largest clones take up 8% to 9.5% of the sample. Source material: PBMCs or T cells enriched from blood (not recorded which). The receptors stem from a woman aged 18-29 years who had recovered from COVID-19.

The chain is built from TRBV7-6 and TRBJ1-6, with 7 bases identical to TRBD1. This CDR3 has 16 residues. CDR1 and CDR2 (germline): SGHVS, FNYEAQ. V lost 4 bases, J lost 9 bases, and 12 bases stayed unmatched. CDR3 nucleotide sequence: TGTGCCAGCAGCTCCACGAGGGGGCCTCGGGGTTCACCCCTCCACTTT. It codes for CASSSTRGPRGSPLHF.

V usage is TRBV19 and J usage is TRBJ1-3; the match to TRBD1 covers 8 bases. The trim removed 10 bases at V and 2 bases at J, leaving 13 bases unmatched. CDR3 length: 16 residues. Germline CDR1 and CDR2: LNHDA and SQIVND (reference sequence). In DNA form, the CDR3 reads TGTGCCACCGGACAGGGCAGAGGAGAGGCTGGAAACACCATATATTTT. It codes for CATGQGRGEAGNTIYF.

The V gene is TRBV4-2, the J gene TRBJ2-1; D is undetermined. This CDR3 is 14 amino acids long. V lost 4 bases, J lost 3 bases, and 10 bases lay in between. Germline CDR1 LGHNA, CDR2 YNFKEQ. CDR3 protein: CASSLGLIYNEQFF. The CDR3 nucleotides are TGTGCCAGCAGCCTGGGCCTTATCTACAATGAGCAGTTCTTC.

In nucleotides, the CDR3 is TGTGCCAGCAGCGTAGGATCTGGGGCGGAGACCCAGTACTTC. Translated, it gives CASSVGSGAETQYF. V usage is TRBV9 and J usage is TRBJ2-5; maybe TRBD1 (5 bases). This CDR3 region has 14 residues. Germline loops: CDR1 SGDLS, CDR2 YYNGEE. Trimming removed 0 bases from V and 5 bases from J, with 11 bases in between.

Note on this clone: Because the CDR3's place on the DNA is in doubt, the DNA is left out and the CDR3 is given as listed by TCRdb. The chain joins TRBV2 to TRBJ1-1. Germline V lookup: CDR1 SNHLY, CDR2 FYNNEI. The CDR3 region is 13 residues in length, termini included. The chain's CDR3 is CASILGGGTEAFF.

The chain uses TRBV11-1 and TRBJ2-1, with 13 bases matching TRBD2. This CDR3 contains 15 residues. Germline trimming cut 5 bases from V and 7 bases from J; bases unmatched to any gene: 5. Germline CDR1 reads SGHAT; CDR2 reads FQDESV (reference sequence). CDR3: CASSRTSGRLNEQFF. The DNA for the CDR3 is TGTGCCAGCAGCCGGACTAGCGGGAGATTGAATGAGCAGTTCTTC.

The chain links TRBV15 to TRBJ1-5, with TRBD1 matching 8 bases. Germline lookup yields CDR1 LNHNV and CDR2 YYDKDF (reference sequence). With V trimmed by 5 bases and J by 2 bases, 11 bases remained unmatched. The CDR3 length is 17 residues. In DNA, the CDR3 is TGTGCCACCAGCCGTAATACAGGGGGATGGGGCAATCAGCCCCAGCATTTT. It specifies CATSRNTGGWGNQPQHF.

The gene calls are TRBV6-2 or TRBV6-3 and TRBJ2-7, with D possibly being TRBD1 (6 bases). The CDR3 loop spans 15 amino acids. Germline V gives CDR1 MNHEY, CDR2 SVGEGT. The ends were cut back, 6 bases at V and 7 bases at J, with 22 bases in the middle. CDR3 coding DNA: TGTGCCAGCAGCGACGGGACACCCCCGAAGTGGGAGCAGTACTTC. Amino acid sequence: CASSDGTPPKWEQYF.

This clone has only one observation. The V and J genes are TRBV5-5 and TRBJ2-2; 7 bases are shared with TRBD2. This CDR3 spans 15 amino acids. Germline CDR1 SGHKS, CDR2 YYEKEE (reference sequence). The J segment lost 0 bases and the V segment lost 1 base, leaving 0 bases of the junction unmatched. The CDR3 here is CASSLRGANTGELFF. In DNA form, the CDR3 reads TGTGCCAGCAGCTTGCGGGGGGCGAACACCGGGGAGCTGTTTTTT. Drawing the rest from reference TRBV5-5 and TRBJ2-2, the complete variable domain is DAGVTQSPTHLIKTRGQQVTLRCSPISGHKSVSWYQQVLGQGPQFIFQYYEKEERGRGNFPDRFSARQFPNYSSELNVNALLLGDSALYLCASSLRGANTGELFFGEGSRLTVL.

The rearrangement links TRBV28 to TRBJ2-3; D call uncertain. The CDR3 contains 15 residues. In germline, CDR1 is MDHEN, CDR2 SYDVKM. The germline V and J ends were trimmed by 2 bases and 2 bases, with 11 bases remaining between them. The CDR3 sequence is CASSLGLGFTDTQYF. In nucleotides, the CDR3 is TGTGCCAGCAGTTTAGGGCTGGGCTTCACAGATACGCAGTATTTT.

This sequence joins TRBV28 and TRBJ1-2, with TRBD1 matching over 11 bases. Germline CDR1 is MDHEN and CDR2 is SYDVKM. The CDR3 totals 15 residues. With V trimmed by 3 bases and J by 3 bases, 3 bases remained unmatched. The CDR3 loop is CASSFWTGGDYGYTF. The CDR3 DNA follows: TGTGCCAGCAGTTTCTGGACAGGGGGCGACTATGGCTACACCTTC.

The CDR3 protein is CASSHRVTEQFF. For the CDR3, the DNA is TGTGCCAGCAGCCACAGGGTTACGGAGCAGTTCTTC. The chain has TRBV6-2 or TRBV6-3 and TRBJ2-1; D is possibly TRBD1 (6 bases). The CDR3 totals 12 residues. V lost 6 bases and J 10 bases, leaving 13 bases between the germline ends. Germline assignment: CDR1 MNHEY and CDR2 SVGEGT.

The chain uses TRBV14 and TRBJ2-1, with TRBD2 as a possible D gene (5 bases). The CDR3 is 14 residues long. Trimming left V 6 bases short and J 7 bases short, with 16 bases between. Germline assignment: CDR1 SGHDN and CDR2 FVKESK. In nucleotides, the CDR3 is TGTGCCAGCAGTCGGGGTTCTAGGTTAAATGAGCAGTTCTTC. It is translated as CASSRGSRLNEQFF.

This chain links TRBV3-1 (or the pseudogene TRBV3-2) with TRBJ2-5, with D tentatively TRBD2 (7 bases). The CDR3 loop spans 15 amino acids. The V end was cut by 0 bases, the J end by 7 bases, with 15 bases between. CDR1 LGHDT and CDR2 YNNKEL come from the germline V gene (reference sequence). The CDR3 reads CASSQDSAGEGTQYF. The CDR3, as DNA: TGTGCCAGCAGCCAAGACTCGGCAGGGGAGGGGACCCAGTACTTC.

The chain is built from TRBV28 and TRBJ1-1, with TRBD1 identical over 7 bases. Germline V CDR1 and CDR2: MDHEN, SYDVKM. The CDR3 spans 14 residues. Unmatched junction bases numbered 5, after V lost 6 bases and J lost 1 base. CDR3 loop: CASRATGSNTEAFF. CDR3 nucleotide sequence: TGTGCCAGCAGAGCGACAGGGTCGAACACTGAAGCTTTCTTT.

This rearrangement joins TRBV5-1 to TRBJ1-1, with 7 positions matching TRBD1. Germline-derived CDR1 and CDR2 are SGHRS and YFSETQ. The CDR3 covers 14 residues. With V trimmed by 4 bases and J by 2 bases, 5 bases remained unmatched. As DNA, the CDR3 is TGCGCCAGCAGCCTAGACAGGGTCAACACTGAAGCTTTCTTT. Translation: CASSLDRVNTEAFF. The full variable domain, with the rest looked up from reference TRBV5-1 and TRBJ1-1, is KAGVTQTPRYLIKTRGQQVTLSCSPISGHRSVSWYQQTPGQGLQFLFEYFSETQRNKGNFPGRFSGRQFSNSRSEMNVSTLELGDSALYLCASSLDRVNTEAFFGQGTRLTVV.

The rearrangement joins TRBV11-2 to TRBJ1-1; 7 bases fit TRBD1. Germline V gene sequence: CDR1 SGHAT, CDR2 FQNNGV. There are 15 residues in the CDR3. J gave up 11 bases and V 5 bases, and 17 bases lay outside the gene matches. The CDR3 loop reads CASSTLRGQAISAFF. CDR3 nucleotides: TGTGCCAGCAGCACACTCCGCGGACAGGCGATTTCGGCTTTCTTT.

The sample holds one count of this clone. This chain connects TRBV30 to TRBJ1-5, with TRBD1 matching over 7 bases. This CDR3 spans 14 amino acids. V lost 0 bases and J lost 7; bases outside the gene matches: 6. Germline CDR1 and CDR2: GTSNPN and SVGIG (reference sequence). For the CDR3, the DNA is TGTGCCTGGAGTGTACGACAGGGTAAACAGCCCCAGCATTTT. Its protein is CAWSVRQGKQPQHF.

This clone has more than one count but fewer than ten. The gene calls are TRBV27 and TRBJ2-7, with D maybe TRBD2 (6 bases). Trimming took off 9 bases at V and 5 bases at J, with 26 bases between the two ends. This CDR3 has 16 residues. Germline-derived CDR1 and CDR2 are MNHEY and SMNVEV (reference sequence). CDR3 in DNA: TGTGCCAGTGCACGTCAGGGATCTAGCGTTTCCGACGAGCAGTACTTC. This gives the protein CASARQGSSVSDEQYF.

This chain uses TRBV7-2 with TRBJ2-2, with D possibly matching TRBD2 (7 bases). V shed 4 bases and J shed 0 bases, with 18 bases lying between them. The length of the CDR3 is 18 residues. The germline V gene has CDR1 SGHTA and CDR2 FQGNSA. The CDR3: CASSYRGGGTPNTGELFF. The CDR3 bases are TGTGCCAGCAGCTACCGCGGGGGTGGGACACCGAACACCGGGGAGCTGTTTTTT.

This chain uses TRBV27 with TRBJ1-1; D unclear. Trimming removed 1 base at V and 5 bases at J, with 8 bases between. The CDR3 sequence is 13 residues long. CDR1 is MNHEY and CDR2 is SMNVEV in the germline V gene (reference sequence). The CDR3 DNA is TGTGCCAGCAGTTTATTGCGGGGAACTGAAGCTTTCTTT. Residues: CASSLLRGTEAFF.

This clone was observed a single time. The chain has TRBV29-1 and TRBJ2-1, with TRBD2 identical over 9 bases. This CDR3 comprises 17 residues. V lost 8 bases and J lost 0; bases outside the gene matches: 14. Germline loops: CDR1 SQVTM, CDR2 ANQGSEA. CDR3 coding DNA: TGCAGCACCGATGCCTTCCTAGCGGGGAGCTCCTACAATGAGCAGTTCTTC. This translates into CSTDAFLAGSSYNEQFF.

This chain connects TRBV3-1 (or the pseudogene TRBV3-2) to TRBJ1-1; unclear D gene. Germline V gene data show CDR1 as LGHDT and CDR2 as YNNKEL (reference sequence). The CDR3 totals 13 residues. V was trimmed by 4 bases and J by 0 bases, leaving 6 bases between them. In nucleotides, the CDR3 is TGTGCCAGCAGCCGTTCTATGAACACTGAAGCTTTCTTT. Its translation: CASSRSMNTEAFF.

This clone was found once. V gene TRBV2 combines with J gene TRBJ2-2, with D unresolved. The V and J ends lost 1 base and 0 bases respectively, with 3 bases between them. The CDR3 has 14 amino acids. The germline V gene has CDR1 SNHLY and CDR2 FYNNEI. For the CDR3, the DNA is TGTGCCAGCAGTGAAGTCTCGAACACCGGGGAGCTGTTTTTT. Translated, it gives CASSEVSNTGELFF.

A few counts support this clone. The chain uses TRBV10-3 and TRBJ1-4; D is uncertain. Looked up from germline, CDR1 is ENHRY and CDR2 is SYGVKD. This CDR3 has 12 residues. Trimming removed 0 bases at V and 13 bases at J, with 9 bases between. CDR3 in amino acids: CAISESSGGLFF. CDR3 DNA sequence: TGTGCCATCAGTGAGTCCTCCGGTGGACTGTTTTTT.

The V call is TRBV18, the J call TRBJ2-7, with TRBD1 identical over 10 bases. The CDR3 has 14 residues. Germline values: CDR1 KGHSH, CDR2 LQKENI. V shed 6 bases, J shed 3 bases, and the junction held 5 bases outside the gene matches. The CDR3 sequence: CASSRTGGVYEQYF. The CDR3 DNA reads TGTGCCAGCTCTCGGACAGGGGGAGTCTACGAGCAGTACTTC.

The V and J genes are TRBV19 and TRBJ1-6, with 7 bases lining up with TRBD1. This CDR3 has 15 amino acids. V was pared by 1 base and J by 6 bases, with 3 bases of the junction left unmatched. Germline V gene data show CDR1 as LNHDA and CDR2 as SQIVND (reference sequence). CDR3 protein: CASSIAGGFNSPLHF. The CDR3 DNA reads TGTGCCAGTAGTATAGCAGGGGGATTTAATTCACCCCTCCACTTT.

V gene TRBV15 combines with J gene TRBJ1-1; 10 bases match TRBD1. CDR3 length: 16 residues. In germline, CDR1 is LNHNV, CDR2 YYDKDF (reference sequence). J gave up 2 bases and V 1 base, and 4 bases lay outside the gene matches. CDR3 amino acids: CATSRAGTGDNTEAFF. The DNA for the CDR3 is TGTGCCACCAGCAGAGCCGGGACAGGGGACAACACTGAAGCTTTCTTT.

The chain carries TRBV3-1 (or the pseudogene TRBV3-2) and TRBJ2-7, with TRBD2 matching 8 bases. The CDR3 is made up of 19 amino acids. Germline CDR1 is LGHDT and CDR2 is YNNKEL (reference sequence). The J segment lost 2 bases and the V segment lost 4 bases, leaving 19 bases of the junction unmatched. CDR3 protein: CASSPVLRSGGPNAYEQYF. The CDR3 coding sequence is TGTGCCAGCAGCCCGGTCCTCCGAAGCGGGGGACCCAACGCCTACGAGCAGTACTTC.